A selection of T cell receptor beta chains follows, all from one sample in a study of Graves' ophthalmopathy and Graves' hyperthyroidism. One entry per CDR3 protein, called by TCRdb with MiXCR from the multiplex PCR reads. Among about 370,000 distinct CDR3 sequences, about 18% were seen once, and the ten largest hold about 2.4%. Sequenced sample: peripheral blood. Receptor source: an adult woman with stable Graves' hyperthyroidism. Both conserved end residues are trimmed from each CDR3. The order of the fields is J gene, V gene, CDR3 protein.

TRBJ1-5 TRBV3-1 ASSQDGSNRSNQPQH
TRBJ2-5 TRBV7-2 ASSLNSPETQY
TRBJ2-5 TRBV4-1 ASSHHVRGLGETQY
TRBJ1-3 TRBV12-3/TRBV12-4 ASGRPISGNTIY
TRBJ1-5 TRBV12-5 ASGLVEEDLQPQH
TRBJ2-7 TRBV6-2/TRBV6-3 ASSYSADAGDYEQY
TRBJ2-5 TRBV10-3 AISVGLAGFTETQY
TRBJ2-7 TRBV6-2/TRBV6-3 ASSNDTYEQY
TRBJ2-7 TRBV29-1 SATRLGGPSYEQY
TRBJ2-5 TRBV12-3/TRBV12-4 AGSSTIGLAEETQY
TRBJ1-2 TRBV19 ASSTDGVNRYT
TRBJ2-6 TRBV6-1 ASMRGPGANVLT
TRBJ1-5 TRBV20-1 SALRGNQPQH
TRBJ2-2 TRBV12-3/TRBV12-4 ASSLGLTTGELF
TRBJ2-2 TRBV28 ASSLSGWTGELF
TRBJ2-3 TRBV9 ASSVWREGSTDTQY
TRBJ2-5 TRBV5-1 ASSLSLLAGGAEETQY
TRBJ2-5 TRBV4-1 ASSPNQGGSETQY
TRBJ1-5 TRBV24-1 ATSDSQGQPQH
TRBJ1-6 TRBV20-1 SVRDPTPYNSPLH
TRBJ2-5 TRBV28 ASSSTERETQY
TRBJ1-1 TRBV20-1 SAREIGTGDAEAF
TRBJ1-5 TRBV4-1 ASSQVAGHQPQH
TRBJ2-7 TRBV5-1 ASSLAGTSGTYEQY
TRBJ2-7 TRBV20-1 SANPQTDYSSYEQY
TRBJ1-3 TRBV7-2 ASSSPLRRSSGNTIY
TRBJ2-2 TRBV20-1 SAQKGAGANTGELF
TRBJ2-7 TRBV20-1 SARDAGGGYEQY
TRBJ2-7 TRBV5-1 ASSRRTSSTLEQY
TRBJ2-7 TRBV28 ASSFHRGGYEQY
TRBJ2-3 TRBV9 ASSVKGQHADTQY
TRBJ2-5 TRBV5-1 ASSLGITSGMETQY
TRBJ2-5 TRBV6-2/TRBV6-3 ASSYQPLRGPETQY
TRBJ1-6 TRBV9 ASSVDYPNSSPLH
TRBJ2-2 TRBV28 ASSSVYWGNTGELF
TRBJ2-2 TRBV5-1 ASSLGRANTGELF
TRBJ2-1 TRBV6-2/TRBV6-3 ASSKTTGASEQF
TRBJ2-7 TRBV20-1 SAARTSGGVYEQY
TRBJ1-3 TRBV12-3/TRBV12-4 ASSLYRDRVSGNTIY
TRBJ2-7 TRBV30 AWSVGGAYEQY
TRBJ2-7 TRBV20-1 SARDVGKDYEQY